This TCR beta chain was captured by sequencing in a study of beta chain features in type 1 diabetes. Study background: Across the samples, some 98,000,000 sorted cells were examined in total.

Sorting based on CD45RO/CCR7/CD25/CD127/CD95/CD27 separated CD4+ naive, central memory, regulatory and stem cell-like memory cells. Regarding the study as a whole: Moderate yet significant TCRB CDR3 shortening was seen in Type 1 diabetes patients in all four CD4+ subsets.

The investigators reverse transcribed all of the isolated RNA, so they sequenced expressed TCRB transcripts. It was found that naive, central memory and regulatory T cell samples averaged about 3.57 million reads. Produced via immunoSEQ multiplex PCR; TCRdb's table is partial and in-frame only. The sample carries 250,000 to 300,000 clones, 13% to 15% recorded once. Germline V gene sequence: CDR1 MGHDK, CDR2 SYGVNS. The CDR3 totals 15 residues. The V and J ends lost 0 bases and 3 bases respectively, with 8 bases between them. In the case of this clone: No antigen is known for it.

The rearrangement links TRBV25-1 to TRBJ1-4, with D maybe TRBD1 (6 bases). Input material: naive CD4+ T cells from blood. The TCR sequence derives from a man in his thirties or forties with type 1 diabetes. CDR3: CASSEYRGSNEKLFF. The CDR3 DNA sequence: TGTGCCAGCAGTGAATATAGGGGGTCTAATGAAAAACTGTTTTTT.